The entry below gives a single T cell receptor beta chain sequence along with its context. These data are taken from a study of T cell changes during pregnancy in multiple sclerosis. Germline V gives CDR1 SGHRS, CDR2 YFSETQ. This CDR3 is 15 amino acids long. The junction had 8 bases not matched to a gene; V was cut back by 3 bases and J by 2 bases. TCRdb's table, derived via immunoSEQ multiplex PCR, lists solely in-frame clones and lacks some. The sample shows tens of thousands of clones, around 94% of them seen only once. The sequence was collected from a female donor in good health, enrolled as a control in a pregnancy study. Here the sequenced sample was peripheral blood, taken in the third trimester of pregnancy. This chain joins TRBV5-1 and TRBJ2-7; 7 bases align to TRBD1. DNA of the CDR3: TGCGCCAGCAGCTCTTCCCCGGGACAGACCTACGAGCAGTACTTC. It translates to CASSSSPGQTYEQYF.